A selection of T cell receptor beta chains follows, all from one sample in a study. TCRdb independently ran MiXCR on the RT-PCR reads; one entry per CDR3 protein. The table lists about 700,000 distinct CDR3 sequences, approximately 15% of them singletons. The specimen sequenced was memory CD4+ T cells from blood. All receptors derive from a female donor in good health, serving as a healthy control. The CDR3 runs from the conserved cysteine through the conserved F or W. The D gene is left open where the match is weak. Rows may omit the clone size; those that give it use once, few, many or a size class.

j_call v_call clone_size d_call cdr3_nt cdr3_aa
TRBJ1-2 TRBV6-1 many NA TGTGCCAGCAGTCTTGAGGGGCGGATCCCTAACTATGGCTACACCTTC CASSLEGRIPNYGYTF
TRBJ2-3 TRBV27 few NA TGTGCCACGGGGGGCGGCCACACAACAGATACGCAGTATTTT CATGGGHTTDTQYF
TRBJ2-2 TRBV7-6 many NA TGTGCCAGCAGCCCGGATAACACCGGGGAGCTGTTTTTT CASSPDNTGELFF
TRBJ2-5 TRBV5-4 once TRBD2 TGTGCCAGCAGCCCGGGACTAACTGAGACCCAGTACTTC CASSPGLTETQYF
TRBJ1-1 TRBV20-1 few NA TGCAGTGCCCGGGGAGATATGAACACTGAAGCTTTCTTT CSARGDMNTEAFF
TRBJ1-3 TRBV20-1 NA NA TGCAGTGCTAGTAAGGACGGAAGCTCTGGAAACACCATATATTTT CSASKDGSSGNTIYF
TRBJ2-7 TRBV20-1 few NA TGCAGTGCTAGAGACCAAGGGACCCCCGAGCAGTACTTC CSARDQGTPEQYF
TRBJ1-1 TRBV28 NA NA TGTGCCAGCAGTTCCTCTCACGGGGGGTTGTACACTGAAGCTTTCTTT CASSSSHGGLYTEAFF
TRBJ2-3 TRBV29-1 NA NA TGCAGCGTTGGCCTCCCCCGGGTAGCGTTAACAGATACGCAGTATTTT CSVGLPRVALTDTQYF
TRBJ2-7 TRBV5-1 NA NA TGCGCCAGCACCGTCCCGGGGTATAACTCCGAGCAGTACTTC CASTVPGYNSEQYF
TRBJ2-7 TRBV20-1 many NA TGCAGTGCTAACCCTCCGGGCCTCTCCTACGAGCAGTACTTC CSANPPGLSYEQYF
TRBJ2-7 TRBV20-1 few NA TGCAGTGCCCTACCGGGACCTAGATGGGCCTACGAGCAGTACTTC CSALPGPRWAYEQYF
TRBJ1-2 TRBV18 few TRBD1 TGTGCCAGCTCACCCGGGACAGGTGAAACCCTCTATGGCTACACCTTC CASSPGTGETLYGYTF
TRBJ2-7 TRBV7-8 few NA TGTGCCAGCAGCTTAGGTTATGAGAGGGGGGGGTACGAGCAGTACTTC CASSLGYERGGYEQYF
TRBJ1-1 TRBV20-1 NA TRBD1 TGCAGTGCTCCCCAGGGGGGCATTATGAACACTGAAGCTTTCTTT CSAPQGGIMNTEAFF
TRBJ2-7 TRBV7-2 few NA TGTGCCAGCAGCCCACCGGGTTCGCCCTCCTACGAGCAGTACTTC CASSPPGSPSYEQYF
TRBJ1-5 TRBV15 NA NA TGTGCCACCAGCCGGGCCCCATGGCCCCAGCATTTT CATSRAPWPQHF
TRBJ1-1 TRBV12-3/TRBV12-4 NA NA TGTGCCAGCGGCCGGGACACTTACACTGAAGCTTTCTTT CASGRDTYTEAFF
TRBJ1-2 TRBV24-1 NA NA TGTGCCACCAGTGAAGGGAGCAGCTATGGCTACACCTTC CATSEGSSYGYTF
TRBJ2-7 TRBV28 NA TRBD2 TGTGCCAGCATTGGGACTAGCCTGGGCTACGAGCAGTACTTC CASIGTSLGYEQYF
TRBJ2-7 TRBV6-2/TRBV6-3 few NA TGTGCCAGCGGGGGTGGCCCCCAAGCCTCCTACGAGCAGTACTTC CASGGGPQASYEQYF
TRBJ1-5 TRBV11-2 NA TRBD1 TGTGCCAGCAGCCGATGGGCAGGGGGTGATGGTCAGCCCCAGCATTTT CASSRWAGGDGQPQHF
TRBJ1-6 TRBV18 NA NA TGTGCCAGCCGATCCGGGACGGTGAATTCACCCCTCCACTTT CASRSGTVNSPLHF
TRBJ2-3 TRBV6-5 few TRBD2 TGTGCCAGCAGTATACTCGGACTAGCGGGAACAGATACGCAGTATTTT CASSILGLAGTDTQYF
TRBJ2-2 TRBV29-1 many TRBD2 TGCAGCGTTGGTGTGGCGGGAGTAGGAACCGGGGAGCTGTTTTTT CSVGVAGVGTGELFF
TRBJ1-5 TRBV7-9 NA NA TGTGCCAGCAGCTTAGTTGAGGACAATCTCCATCAGCCCCAGCATTTT CASSLVEDNLHQPQHF
TRBJ2-2 TRBV27 few NA TGTGCCAGCACCCCATTGGGACTGACGAACACCGGGGAGCTGTTTTTT CASTPLGLTNTGELFF
TRBJ2-7 TRBV7-9 NA NA TGTGCCAGCAGCCCCGGGACTTTGAGCTCCTACGAGCAGTACTTC CASSPGTLSSYEQYF
TRBJ2-7 TRBV12-3/TRBV12-4 many TRBD1 TGTGCCAGCACCCAGGACAGGCAGTCCTACGAGCAGTACTTC CASTQDRQSYEQYF
TRBJ1-5 TRBV19 once TRBD1 TGTGCCAGTAGCCTTAACAGGGGGCACCAGCCCCAGCATTTT CASSLNRGHQPQHF
TRBJ2-5 TRBV5-6 many NA TGTGCCAGCAGCTTGCGGGACACCGAAGAGACCCAGTACTTC CASSLRDTEETQYF